This T cell receptor (beta chain) comes out of a study of T-cell memory formation after mild COVID-19 (dated by TCRdb to the early 2020s). Context from the whole study: Most TCR sequence clusters were specific to one of the two donors. In a couple of donors, T-cell clones that expanded and contracted after mild COVID-19 were followed by sequencing TCRalpha and TCRbeta repertoires longitudinally. Two young, previously healthy adult volunteers made up the cohort, one male and one female. Broad study findings and their caveats: The detection of some responding clones in pre-infection memory suggests that pre-existing cross-reactive memory T cells joined the SARS-CoV-2 response. Contracting CD4+ clones were found mainly in CM and EM memory subsets, while CD8+ clones were enriched in EMRA. Clones contracting from day 15 to 85 had balanced CD4/CD8 phenotypes, while a second wave expanding from day 15 to 37 was biased towards CD4+. SARS-CoV-2 specificity of the second-wave clones peaking on day 37 was not confirmed. The study included only two mild cases, and larger cohorts that include severe cases with pre-infection samples were judged to be necessary.

This clonotype was counted a few times. Which antigen it targets is not known. No much larger clone exists at a distance of one base, and base qualities are not known. Ficoll-Paque density gradient centrifugation was the method used to isolate PBMCs. Including cysteine and phenylalanine, the CDR3 has 13 amino acids. The CDR3 DNA has 39 bases and is translated from base 1. For this chain, trimming is 8 bases at the V end and 4 bases at the J end, and the number of junction bases without a gene match is 10. The germline V gene yields SQVTM for CDR1 and ANQGSEA for CDR2. Sequencing instrument: Illumina NovaSeq 6000. TCRalpha and TCRbeta cDNA libraries were built by 5'RACE with constant-segment primers, adding sample barcodes and unique molecular identifiers. Trizol reagent was used to extract RNA from every sample. Amplification of the libraries took two PCR steps, and the second step added a second sample barcode plus Illumina TruSeq adapters. Sequencing of the libraries was done on an Illumina NovaSeq, producing 2 x 150 bp paired-end reads. Regarding the original processing steps: With migec v1.2.7, reads were demultiplexed and then collapsed into UMI-guided consensus sequences. Using mixcr v2.1.11, UMI consensuses were aligned to TRA and TRB V and J templates and then assembled into clonotypes. A clonotype was counted as expanded or contracted only when both edgeR and NoisET called the clonotype significant, with the noise models trained on biological replicates. For edgeR calls, the cutoffs were a false discovery rate-adjusted p below 0.01 and a log2 fold-change threshold of 1. As an exploratory analysis of dynamics, max-normalized trajectories of the 1000 most abundant clonotypes were examined with PCA combined with hierarchical clustering. Separately sequenced CD4+ and CD8+ repertoires were used to assign a CD4 or CD8 phenotype to each responding clone. TCRdb reprocessing: public reads trimmed at Q25 with fastp, clones called with MiXCR, in-frame beta chains kept. Merged by CDR3 protein, the rows form single entries marked with the most common genes and DNA. For this entry, the V and J calls and clone size follow TCRdb and not the study's own pipeline. The sample yields 110,000 to 150,000 distinct CDR3 sequences; around 15% were counted once. The ten biggest clones cover about 29% of the sample.

The specimen sequenced was PBMCs or a T cell subset sorted from them (not recorded which). Here the chain combines TRBV29-1 and TRBJ2-5; TRBD1 fits 7 bases in the junction. The clonotype comes from an adult woman who had mild COVID-19 (a few samples of this study predate the infection). The sample titles of this study are shuffled in the database, so cell type and time point are left out; the donor was told from shared clones. The bases read TGCAGCTCCCGGCAGGGGGTGGCAGAGACCCAGTACTTC. It specifies CSSRQGVAETQYF.